The T cell receptor (beta chain) under discussion was sequenced for a study of T cell responses to AZD1222 COVID-19 vaccine. Study observations and caveats: Targeting of unmutated variant regions was reportedly seen in nearly half of spike-specific TCRs.

A word on this clone: Its antigen is as yet unknown.

Only in-frame clones appear in the TCRdb table, and some are missing; sequencing was by immunoSEQ multiplex PCR. The table shows roughly 55,000 clones, with roughly 90% occurring only once. CDR1 and CDR2 (germline): LNHDA, SQIVND (reference sequence). The CDR3 is 16 residues long. After removal of 4 bases from V and 2 bases from J, the junction contained 6 bases not matched to a gene. The rearrangement uses TRBV19 and TRBJ2-5; 11 bases are shared with TRBD1. The clonotype was recovered from an adult in good health. Sequenced material: peripheral blood, taken on day 0 of AZD1222 vaccination. CDR3 DNA sequence: TGTGCCAGTAGTAACCCGGGACAGGGGGTTCAAGAGACCCAGTACTTC. Protein: CASSNPGQGVQETQYF.